Below, one TCR beta chain is given with its context. These data belong to a study of blood T cell repertoires in COVID-19. On the study more broadly: The analysed material was cDNA or gDNA that came from T cells, B-cell-depleted T cells, or PBMCs.

CDR1 is SGHTA, CDR2 FQGNSA, per germline. V lost 5 bases and J lost 1; bases outside the gene matches: 11. The CDR3 runs to 18 residues. In the authors' methods: The assay estimated nucleated cells by amplifying reference gene primers. The data were produced by immunoSEQ multiplex PCR, yet TCRdb's version contains in-frame clones alone and is incomplete. D and trimming come from the DNA, and the V and J calls and clone size come from that table. The sample lists under 35,000 clones, about 89% occurring once. The chain has TRBV7-2 and TRBJ1-5; 10 nucleotides match TRBD1. The receptor was derived from a human donor in a cohort sampled during active COVID-19. Sequencing was done on a sample of peripheral blood. The CDR3 loop reads CASSPWTGGVMSNQPQHF. The CDR3 bases are TGTGCCAGCAGCCCCTGGACAGGGGGAGTCATGAGCAATCAGCCCCAGCATTTT.